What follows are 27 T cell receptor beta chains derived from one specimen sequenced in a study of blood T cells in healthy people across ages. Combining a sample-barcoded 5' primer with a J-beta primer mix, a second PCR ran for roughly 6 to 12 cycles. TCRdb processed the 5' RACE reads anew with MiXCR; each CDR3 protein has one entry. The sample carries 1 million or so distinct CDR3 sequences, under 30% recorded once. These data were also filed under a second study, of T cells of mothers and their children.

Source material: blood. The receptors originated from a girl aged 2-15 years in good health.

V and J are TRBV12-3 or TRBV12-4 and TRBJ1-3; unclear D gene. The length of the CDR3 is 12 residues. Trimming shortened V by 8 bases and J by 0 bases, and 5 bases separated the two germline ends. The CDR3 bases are TGTGCCAGCGGCTTCTCTGGAAACACCATATATTTT. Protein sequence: CASGFSGNTIYF.

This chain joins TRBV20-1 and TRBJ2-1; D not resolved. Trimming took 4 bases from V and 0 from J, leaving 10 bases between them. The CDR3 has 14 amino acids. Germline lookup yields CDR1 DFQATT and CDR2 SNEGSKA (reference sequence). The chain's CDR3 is CSATRMSSYNEQFF. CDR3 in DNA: TGCAGTGCTACCCGGATGAGCTCCTACAATGAGCAGTTCTTC.

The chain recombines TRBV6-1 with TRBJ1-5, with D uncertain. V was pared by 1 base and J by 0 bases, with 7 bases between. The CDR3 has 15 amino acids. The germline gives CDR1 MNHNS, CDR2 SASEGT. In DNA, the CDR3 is TGTGCCAGCAGTGAAGTTCCCGATAGCAATCAGCCCCAGCATTTT. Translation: CASSEVPDSNQPQHF.

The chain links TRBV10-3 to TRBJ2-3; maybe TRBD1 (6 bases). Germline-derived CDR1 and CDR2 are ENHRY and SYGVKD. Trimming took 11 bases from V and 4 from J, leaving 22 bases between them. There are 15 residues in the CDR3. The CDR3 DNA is TGTGCCTTCGGCCTGGGTACAGGGAGCGCAGATACGCAGTATTTT. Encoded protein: CAFGLGTGSADTQYF.

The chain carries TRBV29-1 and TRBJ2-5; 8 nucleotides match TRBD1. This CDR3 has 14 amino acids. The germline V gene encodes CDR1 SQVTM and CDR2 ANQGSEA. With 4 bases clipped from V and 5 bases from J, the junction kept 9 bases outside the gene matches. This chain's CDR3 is CSVVLQGAGETQYF. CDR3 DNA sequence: TGCAGCGTTGTTCTTCAGGGGGCCGGCGAGACCCAGTACTTC.

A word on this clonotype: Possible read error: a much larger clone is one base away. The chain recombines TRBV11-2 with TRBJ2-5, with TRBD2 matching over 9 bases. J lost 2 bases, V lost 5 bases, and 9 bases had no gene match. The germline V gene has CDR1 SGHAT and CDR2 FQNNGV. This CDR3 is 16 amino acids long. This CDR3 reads CASSTVAGGIQETQYF. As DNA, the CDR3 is TGTGCCAGCAGCACTGTGGCGGGGGGGATACAAGAGACCCAGTACTTC.

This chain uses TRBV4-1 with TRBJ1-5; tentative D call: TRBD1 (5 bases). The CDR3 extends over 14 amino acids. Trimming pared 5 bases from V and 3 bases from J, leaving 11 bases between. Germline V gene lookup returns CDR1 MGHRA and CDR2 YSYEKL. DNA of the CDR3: TGCGCCAGCAGCGGGGCAGGCCCCAATCAGCCCCAGCATTTT. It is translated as CASSGAGPNQPQHF.

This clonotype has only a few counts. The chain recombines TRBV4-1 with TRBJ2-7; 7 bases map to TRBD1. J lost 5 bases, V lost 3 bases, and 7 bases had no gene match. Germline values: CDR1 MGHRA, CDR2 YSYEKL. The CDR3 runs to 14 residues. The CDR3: CASSQDRPGDEQYF. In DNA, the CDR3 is TGCGCCAGCAGCCAGGACAGGCCTGGGGACGAGCAGTACTTC.

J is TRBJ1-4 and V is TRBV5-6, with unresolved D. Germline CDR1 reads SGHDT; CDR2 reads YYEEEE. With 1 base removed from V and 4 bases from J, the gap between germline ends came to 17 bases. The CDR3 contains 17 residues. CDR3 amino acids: CASSLNRLLAGNEKLFF. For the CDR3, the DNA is TGTGCCAGCAGCTTGAACCGTCTACTGGCTGGTAATGAAAAACTGTTTTTT.

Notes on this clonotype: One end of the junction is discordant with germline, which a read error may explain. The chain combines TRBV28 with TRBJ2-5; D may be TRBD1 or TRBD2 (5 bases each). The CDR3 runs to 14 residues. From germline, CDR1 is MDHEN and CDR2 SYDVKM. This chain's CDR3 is CASSLSDLGETQYF. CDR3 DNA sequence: TGTGCCAGCAGTTTAAGCGACTTGGGGGAGACCCAGTACTTT. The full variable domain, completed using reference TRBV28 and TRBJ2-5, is DVKVTQSSRYLVKRTGEKVFLECVQDMDHENMFWYRQDPGLGLRLIYFSYDVKMKEKGDIPEGYSVSREKKERFSLILESASTNQTSMYLCASSLSDLGETQYFGPGTRLLVL.

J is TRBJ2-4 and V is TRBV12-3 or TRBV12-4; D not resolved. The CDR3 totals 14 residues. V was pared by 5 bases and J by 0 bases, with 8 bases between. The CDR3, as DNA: TGTGCCAGCAGTCAGAATCTAGCCAAAAACATTCAGTACTTC. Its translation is CASSQNLAKNIQYF.

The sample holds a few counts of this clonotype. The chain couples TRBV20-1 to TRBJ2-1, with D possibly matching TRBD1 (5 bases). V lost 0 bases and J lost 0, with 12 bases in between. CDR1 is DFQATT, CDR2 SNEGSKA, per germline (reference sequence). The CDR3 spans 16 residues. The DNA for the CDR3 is TGCAGTGCTAGAGAAGTAGGGGAAAGCTCCTACAATGAGCAGTTCTTC. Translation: CSAREVGESSYNEQFF.

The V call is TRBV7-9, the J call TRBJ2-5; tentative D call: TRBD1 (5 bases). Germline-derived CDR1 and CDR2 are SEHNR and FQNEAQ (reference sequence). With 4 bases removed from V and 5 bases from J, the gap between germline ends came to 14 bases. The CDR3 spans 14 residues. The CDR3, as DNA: TGTGCCAGCAGCTCAGCGCGTTCAGGGGAGACCCAGTACTTC. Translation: CASSSARSGETQYF.

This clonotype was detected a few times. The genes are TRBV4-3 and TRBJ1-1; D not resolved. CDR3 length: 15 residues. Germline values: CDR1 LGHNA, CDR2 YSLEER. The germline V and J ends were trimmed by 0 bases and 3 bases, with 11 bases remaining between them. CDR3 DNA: TGCGCCAGCAGCCAAGATTACGAGGGCGACACTGAAGCTTTCTTT. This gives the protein CASSQDYEGDTEAFF.

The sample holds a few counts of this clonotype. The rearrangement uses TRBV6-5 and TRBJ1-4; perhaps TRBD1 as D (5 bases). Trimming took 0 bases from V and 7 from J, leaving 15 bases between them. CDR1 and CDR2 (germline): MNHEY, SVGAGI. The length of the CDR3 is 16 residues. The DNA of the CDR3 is TGTGCCAGCAGTTACTCGACGTCGGGGGGTGTTGAAAAACTGTTTTTT. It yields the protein CASSYSTSGGVEKLFF.

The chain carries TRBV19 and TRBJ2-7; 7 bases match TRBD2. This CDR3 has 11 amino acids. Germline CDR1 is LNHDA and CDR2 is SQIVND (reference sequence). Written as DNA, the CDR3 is TGTTCGGCGGGGGAGACCTACGAGCAGTACTTC. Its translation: CSAGETYEQYF. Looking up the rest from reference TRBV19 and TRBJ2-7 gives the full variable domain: DGGITQSPKYLFRKEGQNVTLSCEQNLNHDAMYWYRQDPGQGLRLIYYSQIVNDFQKGDIAEGYSVSREKKESFPLTVTSAQKNPTAFYLCSAGETYEQYFGPGTRLTVT.

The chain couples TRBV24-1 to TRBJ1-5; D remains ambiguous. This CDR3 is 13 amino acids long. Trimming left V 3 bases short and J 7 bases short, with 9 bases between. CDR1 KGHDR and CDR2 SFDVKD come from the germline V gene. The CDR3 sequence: CATSDVVGQPQHF. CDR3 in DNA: TGTGCCACCAGTGATGTCGTGGGACAGCCCCAGCATTTT.

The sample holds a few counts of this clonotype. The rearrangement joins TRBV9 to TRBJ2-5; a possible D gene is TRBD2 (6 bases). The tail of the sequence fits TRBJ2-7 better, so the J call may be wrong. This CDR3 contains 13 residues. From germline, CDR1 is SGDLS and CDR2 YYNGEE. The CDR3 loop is CASSPDQGGEQYF. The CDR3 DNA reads TGTGCCAGCAGCCCCGACCAGGGAGGCGAGCAGTACTTC.

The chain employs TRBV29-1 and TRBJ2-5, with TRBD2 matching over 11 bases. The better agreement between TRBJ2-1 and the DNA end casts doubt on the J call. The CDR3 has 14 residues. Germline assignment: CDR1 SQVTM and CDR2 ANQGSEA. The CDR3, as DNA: TGCAGCGTTGTACTAGCGGGAGTTATGGTTGAGCAGTTCTTC. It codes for CSVVLAGVMVEQFF.

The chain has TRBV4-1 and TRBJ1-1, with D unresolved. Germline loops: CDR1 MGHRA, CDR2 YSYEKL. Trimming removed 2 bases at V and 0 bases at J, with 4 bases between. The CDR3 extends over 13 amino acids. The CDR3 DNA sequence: TGCGCCAGCAGCCAAAGGGTGAACACTGAAGCTTTCTTT. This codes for CASSQRVNTEAFF.

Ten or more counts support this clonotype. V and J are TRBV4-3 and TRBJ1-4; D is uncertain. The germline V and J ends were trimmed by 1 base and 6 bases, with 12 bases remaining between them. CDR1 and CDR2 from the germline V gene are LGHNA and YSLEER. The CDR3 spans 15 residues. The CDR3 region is CASSQVVLGDEKLFF. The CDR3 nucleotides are TGCGCCAGCAGCCAAGTAGTCTTGGGTGATGAAAAACTGTTTTTT.

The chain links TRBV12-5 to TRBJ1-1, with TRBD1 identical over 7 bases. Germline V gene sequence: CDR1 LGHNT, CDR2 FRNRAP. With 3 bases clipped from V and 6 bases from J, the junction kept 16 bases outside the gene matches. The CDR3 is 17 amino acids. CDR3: CASGFRLEGGGSPEAFF. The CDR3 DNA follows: TGTGCTAGTGGTTTTCGATTAGAAGGGGGCGGGAGCCCTGAAGCTTTCTTT.

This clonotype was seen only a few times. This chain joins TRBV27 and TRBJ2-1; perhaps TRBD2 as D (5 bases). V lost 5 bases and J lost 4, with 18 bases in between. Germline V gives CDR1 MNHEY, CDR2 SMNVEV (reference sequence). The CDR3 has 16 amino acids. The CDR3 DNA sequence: TGTGCCAGCAGTACCTCAGAGGGTAGGGATTACAATGAGCAGTTCTTC. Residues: CASSTSEGRDYNEQFF.

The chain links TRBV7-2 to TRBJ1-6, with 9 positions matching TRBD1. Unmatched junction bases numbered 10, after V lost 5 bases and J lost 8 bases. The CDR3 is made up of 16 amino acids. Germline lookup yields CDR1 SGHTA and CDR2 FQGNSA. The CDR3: CASSKSDRGVDSPLHF. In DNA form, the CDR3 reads TGTGCCAGCAGCAAGTCGGACAGGGGTGTCGATTCACCCCTCCACTTT.

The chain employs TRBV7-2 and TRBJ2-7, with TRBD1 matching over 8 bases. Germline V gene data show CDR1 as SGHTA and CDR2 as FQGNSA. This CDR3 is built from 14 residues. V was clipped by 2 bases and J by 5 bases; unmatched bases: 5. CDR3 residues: CASSLLGQGHEQYF. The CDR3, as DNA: TGTGCCAGCAGCTTACTAGGACAGGGCCACGAGCAGTACTTC.

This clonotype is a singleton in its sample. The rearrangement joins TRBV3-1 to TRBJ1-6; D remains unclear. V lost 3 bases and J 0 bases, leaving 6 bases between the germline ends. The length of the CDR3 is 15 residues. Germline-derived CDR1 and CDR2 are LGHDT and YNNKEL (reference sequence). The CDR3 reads CASSHTSSYNSPLHF. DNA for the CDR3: TGTGCCAGCAGCCACACGAGCTCCTATAATTCACCCCTCCACTTT.

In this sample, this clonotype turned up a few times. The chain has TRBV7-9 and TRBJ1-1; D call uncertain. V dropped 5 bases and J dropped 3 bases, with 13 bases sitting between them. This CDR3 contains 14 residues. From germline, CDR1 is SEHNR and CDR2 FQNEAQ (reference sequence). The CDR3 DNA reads TGTGCCAGCAGCCCAGAGGCAGAGGACACTGAAGCTTTCTTT. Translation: CASSPEAEDTEAFF.